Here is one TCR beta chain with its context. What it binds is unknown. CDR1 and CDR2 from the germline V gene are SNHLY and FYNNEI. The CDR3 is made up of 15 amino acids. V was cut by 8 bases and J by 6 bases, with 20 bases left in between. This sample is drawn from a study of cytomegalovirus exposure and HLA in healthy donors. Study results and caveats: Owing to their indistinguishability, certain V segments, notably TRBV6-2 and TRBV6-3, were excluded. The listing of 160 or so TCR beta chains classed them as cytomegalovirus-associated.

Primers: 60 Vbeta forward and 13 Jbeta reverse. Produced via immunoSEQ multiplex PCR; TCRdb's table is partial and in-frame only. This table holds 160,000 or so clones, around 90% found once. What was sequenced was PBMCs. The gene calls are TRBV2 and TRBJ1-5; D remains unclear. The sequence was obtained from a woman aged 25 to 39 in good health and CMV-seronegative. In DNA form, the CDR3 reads TGTGCCAGCGCCAGACAATCCCTGGTAGGTCAGCCCCAGCATTTT. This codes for CASARQSLVGQPQHF.